These T cell receptor beta chains were read from a single sample in a study of T cells in Graves' hyperthyroidism and ophthalmopathy. MiXCR was run by TCRdb on the multiplex PCR reads, yielding one entry per CDR3 protein. The table lists under 500,000 distinct CDR3 sequences, more than 12% of them singletons. The specimen sequenced was blood. These receptors were taken from a man in his fifties or sixties with Graves' ophthalmopathy. The conserved cysteine and the conserved F or W are not part of the CDR3 here. The order of the fields is V gene, clone size, CDR3 length, CDR3 protein. Where a row states a size, it is once, few, many or the class of an expanded clone; other rows omit it.

v_gene: TRBV7-9; abundance: .; len: 12; CDR3aa: ASSLTGGVTEAF
v_gene: TRBV18; abundance: many; len: 13; CDR3aa: ASSLLAGVTGELF
v_gene: TRBV18; abundance: many; len: 12; CDR3aa: ASSSQGGTDTQY
v_gene: TRBV19; abundance: .; len: 13; CDR3aa: ASSRWGLNDYGYT
v_gene: TRBV30; abundance: many; len: 12; CDR3aa: AWSRLARTDTQY
v_gene: TRBV10-1; abundance: many; len: 11; CDR3aa: ASSLGRGGEQF
v_gene: TRBV28; abundance: .; len: 13; CDR3aa: ASTKYLPVYYEQY
v_gene: TRBV7-8; abundance: many; len: 11; CDR3aa: ASSEGTGGEQY
v_gene: TRBV4-1; abundance: few; len: 13; CDR3aa: ASSQGGTRTGELF
v_gene: TRBV19; abundance: .; len: 14; CDR3aa: ASSKRLAANTGELF
v_gene: TRBV11-2; abundance: many; len: 13; CDR3aa: ASSLREDIGYEQY
v_gene: TRBV12-3/TRBV12-4; abundance: many; len: 12; CDR3aa: ASSPETGNTEAF
v_gene: TRBV18; abundance: many; len: 14; CDR3aa: ASSPPGTTVYNEQF
v_gene: TRBV4-1; abundance: .; len: 13; CDR3aa: ASSKPGLAGNEQF
v_gene: TRBV27; abundance: many; len: 13; CDR3aa: ASSRAGQETYEQY
v_gene: TRBV2; abundance: many; len: 14; CDR3aa: ASSKSLGTGANEQY
v_gene: TRBV10-3; abundance: few; len: 13; CDR3aa: AISESGSVGNTIY
v_gene: TRBV30; abundance: many; len: 13; CDR3aa: ACPPGTANTGELF
v_gene: TRBV20-1; abundance: .; len: 15; CDR3aa: SAREFSGRVAKNIQY
v_gene: TRBV7-8; abundance: few; len: 13; CDR3aa: ASSPHGQGNTEAF
v_gene: TRBV7-2; abundance: .; len: 13; CDR3aa: ASSLFRATNTEAF
v_gene: TRBV11-2; abundance: many; len: 14; CDR3aa: ASSLVGAQGGETQY
v_gene: TRBV20-1; abundance: many; len: 12; CDR3aa: SARDAGWTGELF
v_gene: TRBV6-1; abundance: many; len: 14; CDR3aa: ASSEESGRAYNEQF
v_gene: TRBV7-9; abundance: few; len: 14; CDR3aa: ASSSTTGTSGYEQY
v_gene: TRBV29-1; abundance: many; len: 13; CDR3aa: SVAPRDLTYHEQY
v_gene: TRBV19; abundance: few; len: 9; CDR3aa: ASIGGHGYT
v_gene: TRBV10-1; abundance: .; len: 12; CDR3aa: ASSDTEPTDTQY
v_gene: TRBV10-3; abundance: many; len: 14; CDR3aa: AISERGTSRTDTQY
v_gene: TRBV12-3/TRBV12-4; abundance: many; len: 11; CDR3aa: ASSLIGRQPQH
v_gene: TRBV4-1; abundance: .; len: 13; CDR3aa: ASSQGERGNQPQH
v_gene: TRBV25-1; abundance: .; len: 12; CDR3aa: ASSEILSTDTQY
v_gene: TRBV5-1; abundance: many; len: 16; CDR3aa: ASSLTGGGGSGANVLT
v_gene: TRBV5-1; abundance: few; len: 11; CDR3aa: ASSLRSNEKLF
v_gene: TRBV19; abundance: many; len: 9; CDR3aa: ASSRNNEQF
v_gene: TRBV7-3; abundance: many; len: 12; CDR3aa: ASSPDRATDTQY
v_gene: TRBV29-1; abundance: many; len: 12; CDR3aa: SVDLNRGSDTQY
v_gene: TRBV20-1; abundance: many; len: 12; CDR3aa: SARDVKGEDTQY
v_gene: TRBV5-5; abundance: many; len: 12; CDR3aa: ASSSTGSGETQY
v_gene: TRBV28; abundance: many; len: 13; CDR3aa: ASRTGTGGRQPQH
v_gene: TRBV7-3; abundance: many; len: 12; CDR3aa: ASSPTSSTDTQY
v_gene: TRBV27; abundance: many; len: 13; CDR3aa: ASSLRDRGGETQY
v_gene: TRBV7-3; abundance: many; len: 13; CDR3aa: ASSPGQGGLGEQY
v_gene: TRBV20-1; abundance: .; len: 12; CDR3aa: SAKDSGLPDTQY
v_gene: TRBV27; abundance: few; len: 11; CDR3aa: ASSNGNQKTQY
v_gene: TRBV27; abundance: many; len: 14; CDR3aa: ASIRSYSGSSYEQY
v_gene: TRBV10-3; abundance: many; len: 11; CDR3aa: ASWGRGNTEAF
v_gene: TRBV20-1; abundance: many; len: 13; CDR3aa: SANPRDRATDTQY
v_gene: TRBV24-1; abundance: few; len: 12; CDR3aa: ATRETGNTGELF
v_gene: TRBV15; abundance: many; len: 12; CDR3aa: ATSRAGDNQPQH
v_gene: TRBV12-3/TRBV12-4; abundance: many; len: 15; CDR3aa: ASSSIQAGTLNTEAF
v_gene: TRBV28; abundance: many; len: 15; CDR3aa: ASRPTGLGLSSYEQY
v_gene: TRBV2; abundance: many; len: 12; CDR3aa: ASSVTGGGSEQF
v_gene: TRBV27; abundance: few; len: 11; CDR3aa: ASSLSWEARQF
v_gene: TRBV2; abundance: many; len: 12; CDR3aa: ASSEQGFHSGYT